This TCR beta chain was captured in a study of OX40 agonist ivuxolimab in advanced cancers. Study at large: Among those treated, three patients had partial responses, one with hepatocellular carcinoma and two with cutaneous melanoma.

Generated by immunoSEQ multiplex PCR, the TCRdb table keeps only in-frame clones and is missing some. The table lists some 77,000 clones, around 83% of them singletons. Trimming left V 3 bases short and J 3 bases short, with 10 bases between. The CDR3 spans 13 residues. The germline V gene has CDR1 SQVTM and CDR2 ANQGSEA. This clone was counted once. The antigen is undetermined. Study-wide results and limits: CD4+ and CD8+ T cells in blood underwent clonal expansion by week 6 at 0.1 to 3.0 mg/kg. Averaging showed that CD8+ T cells had more expanded clones than CD4+ did.

V is TRBV29-1 and J is TRBJ2-3, with a weak D call TRBD1 (5 bases). The sample consisted of CD4+ or CD8+ T cells sorted from blood, taken in a trial of the OX40 agonist ivuxolimab. The clonotype was recovered from an adult with an advanced solid tumor such as melanoma, head and neck, liver or kidney cancer. The CDR3 loop is CSVDSQGTDTQYF. The CDR3 DNA sequence: TGCAGCGTTGATAGCCAGGGAACAGATACGCAGTATTTT.